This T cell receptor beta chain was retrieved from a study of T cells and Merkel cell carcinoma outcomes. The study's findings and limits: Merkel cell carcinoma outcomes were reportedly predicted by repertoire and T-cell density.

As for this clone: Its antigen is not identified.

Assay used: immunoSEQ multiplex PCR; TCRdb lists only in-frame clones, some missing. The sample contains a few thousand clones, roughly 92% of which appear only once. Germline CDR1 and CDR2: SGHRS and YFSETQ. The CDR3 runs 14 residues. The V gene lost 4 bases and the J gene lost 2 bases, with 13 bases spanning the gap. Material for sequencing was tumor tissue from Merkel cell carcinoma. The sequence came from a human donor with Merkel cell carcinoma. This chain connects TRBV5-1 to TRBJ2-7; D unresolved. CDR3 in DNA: TGCGCCAGCAGCCCGGAGCCGGCAGCCTACGAGCAGTACTTC. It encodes CASSPEPAAYEQYF.